This is a list of T cell receptor beta chains from one sample in a study of cytomegalovirus exposure and HLA in healthy donors. Profiling relied on immunoSEQ multiplex PCR, and the TCRdb table lists in-frame clones only, not all of them. The data contain about 140,000 clones, around 82% of them singletons. Specimen: PBMCs. These receptors came from a man aged 18-30 years in good health and CMV-seropositive. Each CDR3 is given with its conserved first and last residue.

>TRBV19|TRBJ2-1
CASSILPSGSAVNEQFF
>TRBV28|TRBJ2-5
CASRPRDRARETQYF
>TRBV5-6|TRBJ2-5
CASSFDRGQETQYF
>TRBV28|TRBJ2-3
CASSLGTGSRDTQYF
>TRBV5-6|TRBJ2-1
CASSLDVVALYNEQFF
>TRBV6-1|TRBJ2-3
CASSPQSGDTQYF
>TRBV7-3|TRBJ2-2
CASSLTLDSTGELFF
>TRBV29-1|TRBJ2-5
CSVKQEETQYF
>TRBV4-1|TRBJ2-7
CASSPGQGVREQYF
>TRBV6-1|TRBJ1-1
CASSRQRADEAFF
>TRBV28|TRBJ1-2
CASSPTGNYGYTF
>TRBV19|TRBJ2-7
CASSRTTGTSYEQYF
>TRBV7-3|TRBJ2-3
CASSELADRGGTQYF
>TRBV5-1|TRBJ2-5
CASSLGARETQYF
>TRBV6-1|TRBJ2-7
CASRQGARDEQYF
>TRBV19|TRBJ2-1
CASSTRDRGGEQFF
>TRBV5-6|TRBJ2-5
CASRTLRREGETQYF
>TRBV6-5|TRBJ2-2
CASGLSGYTGELFF
>TRBV2|TRBJ2-2
CASSFGTTNTGELFF
>TRBV7-9|TRBJ2-1
CASSLTLGTYNEQFF
>TRBV19|TRBJ2-3
CATGDSLTDTQYF
>TRBV11-3|TRBJ2-1
CASSLGQTGNEQFF
>TRBV6-1|TRBJ1-5
CASSEGTSPSNQPQHF
>TRBV29-1|TRBJ2-3
CSVHTGRTDTQYF
>TRBV6-5|TRBJ2-7
CASSSSGTGAYEQYF
>TRBV7-9|TRBJ2-7
CASSLGMGLSNYEQYF
>TRBV5-4|TRBJ2-3
CASSLSAGGGTDTQYF